This T cell receptor beta chain is from a study of glioma-infiltrating T cells after dendritic cell vaccination. Noted time point: after dendritic cell vaccination, including at tumor progression/relapse. Isocitrate dehydrogenase mutation was absent in all glioblastoma patients. Assay: immunoSEQ multiplex PCR; the TCRdb copy retains only in-frame clones and omits some. The sample holds roughly 62,000 clones, roughly 80% seen once. V shed 5 bases, J shed 7 bases, and the junction held 14 bases outside the gene matches. The germline gives CDR1 SGHAT, CDR2 FQNNGV. The CDR3 covers 18 residues. Sequenced here: blood, sampled after dendritic cell vaccination. The chain links TRBV11-2 to TRBJ1-4, with TRBD1 identical over 12 bases. The sequence came from a human donor with glioblastoma. The DNA for the CDR3 is TGTGCCAGCAGCCCAAGAGGGGACAGGGGGCTTGTGAGTGAAAAACTGTTTTTT. This encodes CASSPRGDRGLVSEKLFF.